This T cell receptor (beta chain) is from a study of blood T cell repertoires in COVID-19. Background on the study: The samples span acute and convalescent COVID-19 from the United States, Italy and Spain.

TCRdb's table, derived via immunoSEQ multiplex PCR, lists solely in-frame clones and lacks some. This table holds over 250,000 clones, 87% found once. Individuals drawn from some 25 US areas were about 18 to 95 years old. V lost 3 bases and J lost 1, with 13 bases in between. Germline CDR1 is MNHEY and CDR2 is SMNVEV (reference sequence). The CDR3 has 16 amino acids. The sample consisted of PBMCs or T cells enriched from blood (not recorded which). The chain combines TRBV27 with TRBJ1-3, with D unresolved. The sequence derives from a woman younger than 30 who had recovered from COVID-19. CDR3 protein: CASSLTLGSSGNTIYF. Written as DNA, the CDR3 is TGTGCCAGCAGTTTGACCCTAGGTAGTTCTGGAAACACCATATATTTT.